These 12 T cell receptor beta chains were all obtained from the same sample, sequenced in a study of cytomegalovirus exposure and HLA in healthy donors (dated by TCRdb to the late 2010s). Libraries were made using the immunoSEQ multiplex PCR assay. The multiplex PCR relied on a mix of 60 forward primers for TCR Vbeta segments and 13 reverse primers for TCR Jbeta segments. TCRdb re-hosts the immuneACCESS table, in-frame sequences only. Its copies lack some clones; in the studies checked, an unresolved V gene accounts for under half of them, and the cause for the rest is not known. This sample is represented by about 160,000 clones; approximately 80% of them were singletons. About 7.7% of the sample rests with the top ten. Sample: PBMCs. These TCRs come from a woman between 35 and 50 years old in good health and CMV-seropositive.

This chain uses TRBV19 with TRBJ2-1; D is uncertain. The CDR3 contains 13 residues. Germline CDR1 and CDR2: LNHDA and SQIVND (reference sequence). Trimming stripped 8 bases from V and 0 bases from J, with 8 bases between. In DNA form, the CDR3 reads TGTGCCAGTCAACGGAGCTCCTACAATGAGCAGTTCTTC. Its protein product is CASQRSSYNEQFF.

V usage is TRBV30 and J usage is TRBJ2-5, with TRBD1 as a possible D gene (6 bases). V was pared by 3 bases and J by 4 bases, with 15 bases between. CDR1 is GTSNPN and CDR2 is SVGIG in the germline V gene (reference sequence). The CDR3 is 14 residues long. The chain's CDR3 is CAWRGGRGLETQYF. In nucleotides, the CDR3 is TGTGCCTGGAGGGGCGGCAGGGGTCTAGAGACCCAGTACTTC.

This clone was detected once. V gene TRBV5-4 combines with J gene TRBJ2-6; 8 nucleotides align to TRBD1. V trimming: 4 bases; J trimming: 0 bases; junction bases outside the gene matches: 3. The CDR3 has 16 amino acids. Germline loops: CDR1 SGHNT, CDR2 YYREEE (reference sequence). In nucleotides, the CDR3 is TGTGCCAGCAGCGGACAGGGATTCTCTGGGGCCAACGTCCTGACTTTC. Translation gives CASSGQGFSGANVLTF.

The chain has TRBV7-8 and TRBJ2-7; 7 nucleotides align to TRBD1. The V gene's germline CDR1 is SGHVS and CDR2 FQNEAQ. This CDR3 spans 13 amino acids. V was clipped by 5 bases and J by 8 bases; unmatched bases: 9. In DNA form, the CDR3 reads TGTGCCAGCAGCCTCATGAAGGGGGCCCAGCAGTACTTC. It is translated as CASSLMKGAQQYF.

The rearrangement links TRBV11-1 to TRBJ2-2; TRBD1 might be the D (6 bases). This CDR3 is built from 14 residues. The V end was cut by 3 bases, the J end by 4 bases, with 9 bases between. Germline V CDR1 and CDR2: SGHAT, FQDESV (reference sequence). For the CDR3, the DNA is TGTGCCAGCAGCTTCTCCAGGGGCACCGGGGAGCTGTTTTTT. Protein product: CASSFSRGTGELFF.

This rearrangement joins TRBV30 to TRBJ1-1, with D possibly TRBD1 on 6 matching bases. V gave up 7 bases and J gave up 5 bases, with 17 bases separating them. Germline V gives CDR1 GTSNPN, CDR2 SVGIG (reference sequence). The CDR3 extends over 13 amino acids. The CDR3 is CALRQGRGTEAFF. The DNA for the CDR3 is TGTGCCTTGCGGCAGGGGCGAGGGACTGAAGCTTTCTTT.

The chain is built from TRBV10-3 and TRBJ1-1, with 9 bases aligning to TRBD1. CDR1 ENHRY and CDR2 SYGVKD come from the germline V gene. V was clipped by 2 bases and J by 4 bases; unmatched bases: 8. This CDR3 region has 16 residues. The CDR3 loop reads CAISERTGAQGTEAFF. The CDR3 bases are TGTGCCATCAGTGAGAGGACAGGGGCCCAGGGCACTGAAGCTTTCTTT.

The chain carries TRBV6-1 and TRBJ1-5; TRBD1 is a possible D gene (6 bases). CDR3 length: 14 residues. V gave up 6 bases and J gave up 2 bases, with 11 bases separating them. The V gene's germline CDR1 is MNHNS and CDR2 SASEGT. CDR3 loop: CASSQNRGNQPQHF. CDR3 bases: TGTGCCAGCAGCCAGAACAGGGGCAATCAGCCCCAGCATTTT.

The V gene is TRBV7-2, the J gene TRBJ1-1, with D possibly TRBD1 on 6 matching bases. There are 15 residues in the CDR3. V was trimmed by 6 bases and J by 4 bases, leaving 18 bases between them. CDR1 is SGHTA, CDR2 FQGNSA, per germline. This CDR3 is CASRQTGTPFTEAFF. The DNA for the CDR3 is TGTGCCAGCAGACAGACCGGGACACCCTTCACTGAAGCTTTCTTT.

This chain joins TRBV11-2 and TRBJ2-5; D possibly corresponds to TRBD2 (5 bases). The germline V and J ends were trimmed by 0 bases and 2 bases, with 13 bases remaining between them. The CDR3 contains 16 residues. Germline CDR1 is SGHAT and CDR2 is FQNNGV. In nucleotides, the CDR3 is TGTGCCAGCAGCTTAGATCCAGCAGCGGCTCAAGAGACCCAGTACTTC. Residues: CASSLDPAAAQETQYF.

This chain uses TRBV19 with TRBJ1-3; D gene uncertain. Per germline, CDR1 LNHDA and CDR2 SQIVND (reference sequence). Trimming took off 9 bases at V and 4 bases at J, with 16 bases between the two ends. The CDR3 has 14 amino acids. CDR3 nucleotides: TGTGCCAGCAAAACAGAGTACCTCGGAAACACCATATATTTT. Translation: CASKTEYLGNTIYF. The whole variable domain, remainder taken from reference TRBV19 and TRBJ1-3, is DGGITQSPKYLFRKEGQNVTLSCEQNLNHDAMYWYRQDPGQGLRLIYYSQIVNDFQKGDIAEGYSVSREKKESFPLTVTSAQKNPTAFYLCASKTEYLGNTIYFGEGSWLTVV.

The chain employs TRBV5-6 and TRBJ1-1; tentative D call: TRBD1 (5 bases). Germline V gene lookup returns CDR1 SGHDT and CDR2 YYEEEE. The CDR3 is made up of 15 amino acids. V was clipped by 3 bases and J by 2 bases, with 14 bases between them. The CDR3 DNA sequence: TGTGCCAGCAGCTGGGCAGGGAGGGGCAACACTGAAGCTTTCTTT. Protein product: CASSWAGRGNTEAFF. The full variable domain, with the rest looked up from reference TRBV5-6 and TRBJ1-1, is DAGVTQSPTHLIKTRGQQVTLRCSPKSGHDTVSWYQQALGQGPQFIFQYYEEEERQRGNFPDRFSGHQFPNYSSELNVNALLLGDSALYLCASSWAGRGNTEAFFGQGTRLTVV.